Presented here are 23 T cell receptor beta chains from one specimen sequenced in a study of blood T cells in healthy people across ages. A J-beta primer mix and a sample-barcoded 5' primer were used in a second PCR of about 7 to 12 cycles. Via MiXCR, TCRdb re-called the 5' RACE reads, giving one row per CDR3 protein. The profile shows about 1.7 million distinct CDR3 sequences, 28% of them singletons. Sequences were obtained from blood. The receptors originated from a young woman in good health.

As concerns this clonotype: A read error may be the cause here, since a much bigger clone is one base away. The chain combines TRBV5-5 with TRBJ2-5; 7 bases match TRBD1. CDR3 size: 14 residues. The germline V gene has CDR1 SGHKS and CDR2 YYEKEE (reference sequence). In DNA form, the CDR3 reads TGTGCCAGCAGCTTACAGGGGATTGAGGAGACCCGGTACTTC. Translated, it gives CASSLQGIEETRYF.

This clonotype has more than one count but fewer than ten. The chain combines TRBV2 with TRBJ1-5, with D hard to call. Germline lookup yields CDR1 SNHLY and CDR2 FYNNEI. There are 14 residues in the CDR3. Deletions cut 6 bases from V and 1 base from J, with 10 bases between. CDR3 coding DNA: TGTGCCAGCAGCGGGTTAACCAGCAATCAGCCCCAGCATTTT. Residues: CASSGLTSNQPQHF.

In its sample, this clonotype was seen many times. This may be a read error, as it is one base from a much larger clone. CDR3 sequence reads: CSARDPDKSSYEQYF. CDR3 nucleotides: TGCAGTGCTAGAGATCCGGACAAGAGCTCCTACGAGCAGTACTTC. V is TRBV20-1 and J is TRBJ2-7; D is perhaps TRBD1 (5 bases). Germline loops: CDR1 DFQATT, CDR2 SNEGSKA (reference sequence). V lost 0 bases, J lost 0 bases, and 12 bases lay in between. The CDR3 runs 15 residues.

This clonotype has only a few counts. The junction and the germline gene differ at one end; a read error may be behind it. The rearrangement joins TRBV5-1 to TRBJ2-2; 7 bases fit TRBD1. CDR3 length equals 13 residues. The germline V gene encodes CDR1 SGHRS and CDR2 YFSETQ. This chain's CDR3 is CAGSLQGTGELFF. The CDR3 DNA follows: TGCGCCGGCAGCTTACAGGGGACCGGGGAGCTGTTTTTT.

Worth noting for this clonotype: A read error is possible here, since a much larger clone lies one base away. V and J are TRBV24-1 and TRBJ2-1; the match to TRBD1 covers 8 bases. Per the germline V gene, CDR1 is KGHDR and CDR2 is SFDVKD. The CDR3 length is 15 residues. The DNA for the CDR3 is TGTACCACCAGCCCGGGACAGGAATTATACAATGAGCAGTTCTTC. This gives the protein CTTSPGQELYNEQFF.

The J gene is TRBJ1-2, the V gene TRBV19, with D possibly TRBD1 on 5 matching bases. V gave up 4 bases and J gave up 6 bases, with 18 bases separating them. From germline, CDR1 is LNHDA and CDR2 SQIVND (reference sequence). This CDR3 has 15 residues. The CDR3 protein is CASSKESLGDHGYTF. The CDR3, as DNA: TGTGCCAGTAGTAAGGAGTCTCTCGGGGACCATGGCTACACCTTC.

This clonotype was detected a few times. The gene calls are TRBV9 and TRBJ2-1; 7 bases map to TRBD1. The CDR3 length is 16 residues. The junction had 13 bases not matched to a gene; V was cut back by 4 bases and J by 6 bases. The germline V gene has CDR1 SGDLS and CDR2 YYNGEE. The CDR3 DNA reads as TGTGCCAGCAGCCCAAGTGAGGGGGCTAGACGCAATGAGCAGTTCTTC. Translated, it gives CASSPSEGARRNEQFF.

The chain carries TRBV28 and TRBJ2-3, with D perhaps given as TRBD1 or TRBD2 (6 bases each). Germline lookup yields CDR1 MDHEN and CDR2 SYDVKM. V was pared by 5 bases and J by 0 bases, with 12 bases between. The CDR3 sequence is 15 residues long. CDR3 protein: CASSNGGRSTDTQYF. As DNA, the CDR3 is TGTGCCAGCAGTAATGGGGGGCGAAGCACAGATACGCAGTATTTT.

CDR3 bases: TGCAGTGCTAGCGATGGGGGTAATGAGCAGTTCTTC. It translates to CSASDGGNEQFF. This chain links TRBV20-1 with TRBJ2-1; D might be TRBD1 or TRBD2, each matching 5 bases. Deletions cut 3 bases from V and 7 bases from J, with 10 bases between. The CDR3 has 12 amino acids. The germline CDR1 and CDR2 sequences are DFQATT and SNEGSKA (reference sequence).

As concerns this clonotype: Since a much larger clone is just one base distant, this may be a read error. This chain uses TRBV12-3 or TRBV12-4 with TRBJ2-5; TRBD1 might be the D (5 bases). V was clipped by 6 bases and J by 5 bases, with 13 bases between them. This CDR3 comprises 13 residues. CDR3 amino acids: CASRTVSVETQYF. The CDR3 DNA follows: TGTGCCAGCAGGACAGTGTCGGTTGAGACCCAGTACTTC.

This clonotype was found a few times. The chain has TRBV4-1 and TRBJ1-6, with D maybe TRBD1 (6 bases). The germline V and J ends were trimmed by 1 base and 9 bases, with 16 bases remaining between them. Germline CDR1 and CDR2: MGHRA and YSYEKL. The CDR3 spans 16 residues. The CDR3 DNA follows: TGCGCCAGCAGCCAAGCAGGCAGGGGATCGGGTTCACCCCTCCACTTT. This encodes CASSQAGRGSGSPLHF.

This chain connects TRBV9 to TRBJ1-1; no firm D call. The germline V and J ends were trimmed by 3 bases and 1 base, with 10 bases remaining between them. The CDR3 contains 14 residues. CDR1 SGDLS and CDR2 YYNGEE come from the germline V gene. The CDR3 DNA sequence: TGTGCCAGCAGCGCGACATCGAGGAACACTGAAGCTTTCTTT. It yields the protein CASSATSRNTEAFF.

This clonotype turned up a few times. This chain uses TRBV5-1 with TRBJ1-2, with D tentatively TRBD1 (5 bases). CDR3 size: 15 residues. The germline gives CDR1 SGHRS, CDR2 YFSETQ. Trimming cost V 1 base and J 7 bases, with 17 bases left between them. The CDR3 here is CASSLSPRQGGGYTF. The CDR3 DNA is TGCGCCAGCAGCTTGTCCCCCCGGCAGGGTGGTGGCTACACCTTC.

CDR3 sequence (DNA): TGCAGTGCTAAGACAGGGGAGAACACTGAAGCTTTCTTT. The encoded protein is CSAKTGENTEAFF. J is TRBJ1-1 and V is TRBV20-1; 8 bases map to TRBD1. The CDR3 has 13 residues. V lost 4 bases and J lost 1; bases outside the gene matches: 2. Germline-derived CDR1 and CDR2 are DFQATT and SNEGSKA (reference sequence).

With respect to this clonotype: Relative to the germline gene, one junction end is altered; a read error may explain this. The J gene is TRBJ1-5, the V gene TRBV6-5, with D maybe TRBD1 (6 bases). Looked up from germline, CDR1 is MNHEY and CDR2 is SVGAGI. This CDR3 is built from 16 residues. CDR3 region: CTSSYGRGGGGGPQHF. Here the CDR3 DNA reads TGTACCAGCAGTTACGGGCGAGGAGGAGGGGGAGGGCCCCAGCATTTT.

Only a few counts were recorded for this clonotype. The chain is built from TRBV29-1 and TRBJ2-5; TRBD2 agrees at 14 bases. Unmatched junction bases numbered 2, after V lost 6 bases and J lost 5 bases. In germline, CDR1 is SQVTM, CDR2 ANQGSEA. The CDR3 consists of 13 residues. In nucleotides, the CDR3 is TGCAGCGTGACTAGCGGGAGGGTCGAGACCCAGTACTTC. This sequence encodes CSVTSGRVETQYF. The full variable domain, completed using reference TRBV29-1 and TRBJ2-5, is SAVISQKPSRDICQRGTSLTIQCQVDSQVTMMFWYRQQPGQSLTLIATANQGSEATYESGFVIDKFPISRPNLTFSTLTVSNMSPEDSSIYLCSVTSGRVETQYFGPGTRLLVL.

This clonotype was found once. This clone may be a read error of a much larger clone one base away. The genes are TRBV9 and TRBJ2-4; maybe TRBD1 (7 bases). With the DNA end fitting TRBJ2-7 better, the J assignment may be wrong. Germline assignment: CDR1 SGDLS and CDR2 YYNGEE. The CDR3 sequence is 16 residues long. This chain's CDR3 is CASSPGGQGVRYEQYF. The CDR3, as DNA: TGTGCCAGCAGCCCAGGGGGGCAGGGGGTACGCTACGAGCAGTACTTC.

This clonotype appeared a single time. The DNA of the CDR3 is TGTGCCAGCAGCTTCCGACAGGGGGTGAGCTCCTACGAGCAGTACTTC. As protein: CASSFRQGVSSYEQYF. This chain connects TRBV13 to TRBJ2-7, with 9 bases aligning to TRBD1. The CDR3 covers 16 residues. Germline assignment: CDR1 PRHDT and CDR2 FYEKMQ (reference sequence). V trimming: 3 bases; J trimming: 0 bases; junction bases outside the gene matches: 6.

V and J are TRBV20-1 and TRBJ1-1, with D unresolved. CDR3 length: 12 residues. With 5 bases removed from V and 8 bases from J, the gap between germline ends came to 15 bases. Germline V CDR1 and CDR2: DFQATT, SNEGSKA (reference sequence). The CDR3 nucleotides are TGCAGTGCTTCCCGGTCCCTTTCAGAAGCTTTCTTT. It translates to CSASRSLSEAFF.

The genes are TRBV2 and TRBJ2-1; 11 bases align to TRBD1. V gave up 5 bases and J gave up 8 bases; unmatched junction bases: 14. Germline V gene data show CDR1 as SNHLY and CDR2 as FYNNEI. CDR3 length: 17 amino acids. For the CDR3, the DNA is TGTGCCAGCAGTAGGGACAGGGGGGTCAGCGGGGTGGATGAGCAGTTCTTC. Translating it yields CASSRDRGVSGVDEQFF.

This clonotype was counted ten times or more. The V gene is TRBV12-3 or TRBV12-4, the J gene TRBJ2-1, with 16 bases lining up with TRBD2. The CDR3 is made up of 16 amino acids. V lost 4 bases to trimming and J lost 9 bases; unmatched junction nucleotides: 6. The DNA of the CDR3 is TGTGCCAGCAGTTCGGGGACTAGCGGGGGGGCCGGTGAGCAGTTCTTC. Translated, it gives CASSSGTSGGAGEQFF.

V is TRBV20-1 and J is TRBJ2-3, with TRBD2 matching 9 bases. Germline values: CDR1 DFQATT, CDR2 SNEGSKA (reference sequence). The V segment lost 4 bases and the J segment 4 bases; nucleotides outside the gene matches: 6. The CDR3 has 14 amino acids. This CDR3 is CSANAGGRADTQYF. The CDR3 DNA reads TGCAGTGCTAACGCGGGAGGGCGAGCAGATACGCAGTATTTT.

This clonotype has at least ten counts. The chain employs TRBV5-5 and TRBJ2-1, with 11 bases that match TRBD2. V was clipped by 3 bases and J by 7 bases; unmatched bases: 9. The CDR3 covers 16 residues. CDR1 and CDR2 (germline): SGHKS, YYEKEE (reference sequence). CDR3 sequence: CASSYLLAGGGNEQFF. CDR3 bases: TGTGCCAGCAGCTACCTGCTAGCGGGGGGAGGTAATGAGCAGTTCTTC.